This T cell receptor (beta chain) was recovered during a study of glioma-infiltrating T cells. General study points: Above-expected tissue-blood divergence occurred in all gliomas, most in low-grade ones.

As concerns this clonotype: The target antigen is unknown.

This CDR3 contains 19 residues. CDR1 is SGDLS, CDR2 YYNGEE, per germline. V lost 0 bases and J lost 0; bases outside the gene matches: 8. Amplification of TCR alpha and beta CDR3 regions from RNA used iRepertoire nested multiplex PCR. Tissue mRNA or PBMC total RNA, roughly 100-400 ng, went into one-step reverse transcription and amplification. TCRdb passed the multiplex PCR reads through MiXCR, listing each CDR3 protein once. This table has fewer than 55,000 distinct CDR3 sequences, about a fifth appearing once. The TCR sequence derives from a human donor with low-grade glioma or glioblastoma, undergoing nonglioma brain surgery, or in good health (not recorded which). The chain links TRBV9 to TRBJ2-1; 11 bases are shared with TRBD2. Sequenced sample: glioma tissue, nonneoplastic brain tissue, or PBMCs (not recorded which). The CDR3 DNA follows: TGTGCCAGCAGCGTAGCTACGGGGGGACTAGCGGCCTCCTACAATGAGCAGTTCTTC. Translating it yields CASSVATGGLAASYNEQFF.